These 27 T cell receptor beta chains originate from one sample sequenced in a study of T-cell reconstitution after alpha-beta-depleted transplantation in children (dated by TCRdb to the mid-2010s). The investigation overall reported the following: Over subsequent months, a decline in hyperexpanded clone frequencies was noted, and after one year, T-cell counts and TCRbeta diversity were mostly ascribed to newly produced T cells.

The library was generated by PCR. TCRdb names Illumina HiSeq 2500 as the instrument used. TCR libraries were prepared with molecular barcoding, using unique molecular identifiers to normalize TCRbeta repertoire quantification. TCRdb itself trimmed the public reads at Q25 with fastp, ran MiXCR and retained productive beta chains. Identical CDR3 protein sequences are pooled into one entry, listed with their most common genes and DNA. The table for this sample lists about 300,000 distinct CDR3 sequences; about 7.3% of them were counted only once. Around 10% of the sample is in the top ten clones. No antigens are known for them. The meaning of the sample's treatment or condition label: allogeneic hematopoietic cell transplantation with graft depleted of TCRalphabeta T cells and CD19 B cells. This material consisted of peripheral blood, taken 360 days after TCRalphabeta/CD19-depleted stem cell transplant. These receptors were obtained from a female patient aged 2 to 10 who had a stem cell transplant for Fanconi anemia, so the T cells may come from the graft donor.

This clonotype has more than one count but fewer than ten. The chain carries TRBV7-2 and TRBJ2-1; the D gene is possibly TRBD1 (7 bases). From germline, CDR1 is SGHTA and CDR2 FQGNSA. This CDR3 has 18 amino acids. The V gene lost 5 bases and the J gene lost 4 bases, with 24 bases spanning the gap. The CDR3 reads CASSRQGEAWTLYNEQFF. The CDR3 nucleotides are TGTGCCAGCAGCCGGCAGGGGGAGGCATGGACTTTGTACAATGAGCAGTTCTTC.

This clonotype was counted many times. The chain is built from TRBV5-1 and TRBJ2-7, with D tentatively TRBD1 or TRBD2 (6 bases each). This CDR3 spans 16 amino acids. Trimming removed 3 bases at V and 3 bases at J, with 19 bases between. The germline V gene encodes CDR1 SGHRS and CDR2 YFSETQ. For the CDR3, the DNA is TGCGCCAGCAGCTCCCTTCGGGGGCTCTCGAGCTACGAGCAGTACTTC. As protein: CASSSLRGLSSYEQYF.

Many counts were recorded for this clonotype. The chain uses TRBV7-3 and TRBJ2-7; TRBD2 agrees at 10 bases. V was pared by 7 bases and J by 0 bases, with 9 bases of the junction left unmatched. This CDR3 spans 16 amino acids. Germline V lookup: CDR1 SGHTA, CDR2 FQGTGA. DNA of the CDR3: TGTGCCAGCATCCTTGGGAGCGGGAGGGCCTCCTACGAGCAGTACTTC. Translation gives CASILGSGRASYEQYF.

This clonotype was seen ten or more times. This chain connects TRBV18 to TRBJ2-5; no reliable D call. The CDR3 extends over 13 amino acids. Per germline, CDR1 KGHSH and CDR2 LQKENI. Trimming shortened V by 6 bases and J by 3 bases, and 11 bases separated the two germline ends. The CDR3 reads CASSPGLEETQYF. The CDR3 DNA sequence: TGTGCCAGCTCCCCCGGCCTGGAAGAGACCCAGTACTTC.

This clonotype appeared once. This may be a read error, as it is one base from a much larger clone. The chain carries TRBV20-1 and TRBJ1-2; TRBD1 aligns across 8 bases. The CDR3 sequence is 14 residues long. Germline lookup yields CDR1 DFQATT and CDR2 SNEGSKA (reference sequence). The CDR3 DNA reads TGCAGTGCTAGAGACGCGGGACAGGTCTATGGCTACGCCTTC. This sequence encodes CSARDAGQVYGYAF.

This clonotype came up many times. CDR3 residues: CASSDTRKNTEAFF. CDR3 DNA sequence: TGCGCCAGCAGCGATACAAGGAAGAACACTGAAGCTTTCTTT. The chain employs TRBV5-1 and TRBJ1-1, with no clear D. The V and J ends lost 4 bases and 1 base respectively, with 11 bases between them. The CDR3 has 14 residues. Looked up from germline, CDR1 is SGHRS and CDR2 is YFSETQ.

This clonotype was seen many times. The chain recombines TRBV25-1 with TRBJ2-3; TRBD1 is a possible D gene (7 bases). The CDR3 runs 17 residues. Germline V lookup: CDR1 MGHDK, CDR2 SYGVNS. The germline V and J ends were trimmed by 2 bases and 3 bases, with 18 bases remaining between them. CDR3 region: CASSEVRGAFGTDTQYF. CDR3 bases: TGTGCCAGCAGTGAAGTCAGGGGGGCATTTGGTACAGATACGCAGTATTTT.

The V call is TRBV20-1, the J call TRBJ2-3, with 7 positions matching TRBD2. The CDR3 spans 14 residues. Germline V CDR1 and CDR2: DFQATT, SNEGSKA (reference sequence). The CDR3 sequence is CIWELAGGTDTQYF. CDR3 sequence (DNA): TGCATTTGGGAGCTCGCGGGGGGCACAGATACGCAGTATTTT.

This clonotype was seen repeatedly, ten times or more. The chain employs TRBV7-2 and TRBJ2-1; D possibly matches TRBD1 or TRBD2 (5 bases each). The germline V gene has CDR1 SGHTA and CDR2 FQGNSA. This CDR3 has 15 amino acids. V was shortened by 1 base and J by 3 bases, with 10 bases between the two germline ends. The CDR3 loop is CASSLDAGSYNEQFF. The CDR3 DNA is TGTGCCAGCAGCTTAGACGCAGGGAGCTACAATGAGCAGTTCTTC.

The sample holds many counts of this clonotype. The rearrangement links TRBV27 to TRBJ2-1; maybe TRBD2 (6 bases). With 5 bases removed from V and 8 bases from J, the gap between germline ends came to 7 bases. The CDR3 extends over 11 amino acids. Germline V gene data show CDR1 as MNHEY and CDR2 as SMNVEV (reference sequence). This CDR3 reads CASSTGDEQFF. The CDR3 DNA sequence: TGTGCCAGCAGTACGGGGGATGAGCAGTTCTTC.

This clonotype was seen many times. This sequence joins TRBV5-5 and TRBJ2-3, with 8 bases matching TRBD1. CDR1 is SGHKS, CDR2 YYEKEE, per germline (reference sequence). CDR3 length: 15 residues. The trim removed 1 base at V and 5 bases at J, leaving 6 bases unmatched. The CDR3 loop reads CASSLWQGARDTQYF. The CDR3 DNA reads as TGTGCCAGCAGCTTGTGGCAGGGGGCAAGAGATACGCAGTATTTT. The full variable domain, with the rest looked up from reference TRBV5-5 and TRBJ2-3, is DAGVTQSPTHLIKTRGQQVTLRCSPISGHKSVSWYQQVLGQGPQFIFQYYEKEERGRGNFPDRFSARQFPNYSSELNVNALLLGDSALYLCASSLWQGARDTQYFGPGTRLTVL.

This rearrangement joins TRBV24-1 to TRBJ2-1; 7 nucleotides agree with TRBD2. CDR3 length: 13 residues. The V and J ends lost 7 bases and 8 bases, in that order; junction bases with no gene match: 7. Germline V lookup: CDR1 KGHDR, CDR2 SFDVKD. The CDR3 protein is CATSNSGGDEQFF. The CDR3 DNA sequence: TGTGCCACCAGCAACTCGGGAGGCGATGAGCAGTTCTTC.

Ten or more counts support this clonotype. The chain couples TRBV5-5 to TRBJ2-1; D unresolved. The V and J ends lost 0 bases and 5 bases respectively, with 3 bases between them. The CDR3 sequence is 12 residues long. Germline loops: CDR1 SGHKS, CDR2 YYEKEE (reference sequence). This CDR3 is CASSLVHNEQFF. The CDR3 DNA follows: TGTGCCAGCAGCTTGGTGCACAATGAGCAGTTCTTC.

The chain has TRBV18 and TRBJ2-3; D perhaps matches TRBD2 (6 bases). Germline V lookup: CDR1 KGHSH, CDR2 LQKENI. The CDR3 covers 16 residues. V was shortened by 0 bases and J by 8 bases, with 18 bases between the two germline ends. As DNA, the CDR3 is TGTGCCAGCTCACCACCGGAGCGGCTACTAGCAATTACGCAGTATTTT. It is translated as CASSPPERLLAITQYF. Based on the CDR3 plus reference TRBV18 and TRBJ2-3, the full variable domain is NAGVMQNPRHLVRRRGQEARLRCSPMKGHSHVYWYRQLPEEGLKFMVYLQKENIIDESGMPKERFSAEFPKEGPSILRIQQVVRGDSAAYFCASSPPERLLAITQYFGPGTRLTVL.

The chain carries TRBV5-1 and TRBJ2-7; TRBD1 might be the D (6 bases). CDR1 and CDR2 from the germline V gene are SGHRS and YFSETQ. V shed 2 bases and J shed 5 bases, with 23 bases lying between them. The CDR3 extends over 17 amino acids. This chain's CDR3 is CASSLKSGAPPAHEQYF. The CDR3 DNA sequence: TGCGCCAGCAGCTTAAAATCAGGGGCTCCCCCAGCCCACGAGCAGTACTTC.

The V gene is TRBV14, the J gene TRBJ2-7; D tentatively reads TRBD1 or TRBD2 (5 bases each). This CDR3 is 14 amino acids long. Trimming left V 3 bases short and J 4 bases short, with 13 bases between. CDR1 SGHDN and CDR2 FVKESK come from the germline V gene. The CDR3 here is CASSQGDRLYEQYF. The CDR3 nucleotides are TGTGCCAGCAGCCAGGGGGACCGGTTATACGAGCAGTACTTC.

The CDR3 sequence is CASSPLIRDIWGPTDTQYF. The CDR3 DNA reads TGTGCCAGCAGCCCCTTAATCCGGGACATCTGGGGGCCAACAGATACGCAGTATTTT. This sequence joins TRBV9 and TRBJ2-3; tentatively, D is TRBD1 (6 bases). V was pared by 4 bases and J by 3 bases, with 27 bases between. Germline V lookup: CDR1 SGDLS, CDR2 YYNGEE. The CDR3 covers 19 residues.

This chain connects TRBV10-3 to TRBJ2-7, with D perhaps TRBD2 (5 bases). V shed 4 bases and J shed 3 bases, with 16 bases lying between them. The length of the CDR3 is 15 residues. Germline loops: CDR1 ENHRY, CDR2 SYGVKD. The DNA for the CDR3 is TGTGCCATCAGTGGAGTCGGACTCTCAGACTACGAGCAGTACTTC. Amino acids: CAISGVGLSDYEQYF.

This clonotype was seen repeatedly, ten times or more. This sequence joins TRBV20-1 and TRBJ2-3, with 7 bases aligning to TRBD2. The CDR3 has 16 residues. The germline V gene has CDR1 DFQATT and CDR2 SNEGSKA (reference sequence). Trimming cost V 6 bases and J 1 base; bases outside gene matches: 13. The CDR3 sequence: CSAAHNLADRTDTQYF. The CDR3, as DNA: TGCAGTGCAGCGCACAACCTAGCGGACCGCACAGATACGCAGTATTTT.

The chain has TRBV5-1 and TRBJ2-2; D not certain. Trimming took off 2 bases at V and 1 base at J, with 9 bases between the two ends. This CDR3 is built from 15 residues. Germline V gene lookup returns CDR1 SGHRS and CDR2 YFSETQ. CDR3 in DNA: TGCGCCAGCAGCTTCGGACGGATGAACACCGGGGAGCTGTTTTTT. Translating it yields CASSFGRMNTGELFF.

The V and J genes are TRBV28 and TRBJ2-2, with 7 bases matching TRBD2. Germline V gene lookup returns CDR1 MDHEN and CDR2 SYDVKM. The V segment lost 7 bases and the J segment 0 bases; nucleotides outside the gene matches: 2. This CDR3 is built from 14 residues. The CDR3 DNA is TGTGCCAGCAAGAGCGGGGCGAACACCGGGGAGCTGTTTTTT. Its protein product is CASKSGANTGELFF.

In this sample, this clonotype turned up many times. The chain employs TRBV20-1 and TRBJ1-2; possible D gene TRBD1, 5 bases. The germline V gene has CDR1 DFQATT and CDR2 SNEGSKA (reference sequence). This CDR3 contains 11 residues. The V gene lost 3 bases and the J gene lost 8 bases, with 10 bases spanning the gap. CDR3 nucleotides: TGCAGTGCTAGGCAGGGATACGGCTACACCTTC. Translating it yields CSARQGYGYTF.

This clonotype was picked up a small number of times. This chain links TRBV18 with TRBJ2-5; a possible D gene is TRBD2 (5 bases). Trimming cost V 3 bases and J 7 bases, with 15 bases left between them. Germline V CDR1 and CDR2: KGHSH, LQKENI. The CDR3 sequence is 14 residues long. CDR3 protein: CASSPNPGEGTQYF. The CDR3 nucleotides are TGTGCCAGCTCACCGAACCCAGGCGAGGGGACCCAGTACTTC.

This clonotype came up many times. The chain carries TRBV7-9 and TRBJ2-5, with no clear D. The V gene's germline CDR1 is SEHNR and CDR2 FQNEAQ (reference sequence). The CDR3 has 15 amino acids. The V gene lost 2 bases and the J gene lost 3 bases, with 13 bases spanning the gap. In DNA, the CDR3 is TGTGCCAGCAGCTTAACAGAGCCTGATGAAGAGACCCAGTACTTC. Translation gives CASSLTEPDEETQYF.

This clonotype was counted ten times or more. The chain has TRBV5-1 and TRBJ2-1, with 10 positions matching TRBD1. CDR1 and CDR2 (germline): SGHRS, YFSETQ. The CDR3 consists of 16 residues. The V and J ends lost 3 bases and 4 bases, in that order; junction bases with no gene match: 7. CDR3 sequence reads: CASSSIGDRGYNEQFF. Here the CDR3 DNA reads TGCGCCAGCAGCTCCATTGGGGACAGGGGATACAATGAGCAGTTCTTC.

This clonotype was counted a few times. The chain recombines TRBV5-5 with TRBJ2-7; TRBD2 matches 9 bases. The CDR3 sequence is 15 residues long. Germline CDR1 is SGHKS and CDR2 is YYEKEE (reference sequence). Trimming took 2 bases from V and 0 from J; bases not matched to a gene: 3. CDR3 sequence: CASSLPSGVSYEQYV. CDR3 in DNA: TGTGCCAGCAGCTTACCTAGCGGGGTCTCCTACGAGCAGTACGTC.

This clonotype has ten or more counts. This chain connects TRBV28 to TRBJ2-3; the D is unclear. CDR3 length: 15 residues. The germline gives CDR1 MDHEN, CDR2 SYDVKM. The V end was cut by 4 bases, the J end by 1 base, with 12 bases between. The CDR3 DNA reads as TGTGCCAGCAGTTCCCCTAGACTCGGCACAGATACGCAGTATTTT. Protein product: CASSSPRLGTDTQYF.